Listed here are 32 T cell receptor beta chains from one sample, sequenced in a study of T cell responses to AZD1222 COVID-19 vaccine. Clones were sequenced by immunoSEQ multiplex PCR, and TCRdb holds only the in-frame ones, with some missing. In the table there are about 160,000 clones, more than 75% of which are singletons. The starting material was peripheral blood, obtained 28 days after the second AZD1222 dose. The receptors here all came from an adult who received the AZD1222 COVID-19 vaccine.

The chain joins TRBV14 to TRBJ2-1; D is unclear. The ends were cut back, 5 bases at V and 5 bases at J, with 7 bases in the middle. The CDR3 runs 12 residues. Germline CDR1 SGHDN, CDR2 FVKESK. CDR3 coding DNA: TGTGCCAGCAGCTCCCTAAACAATGAGCAGTTCTTC. Protein sequence: CASSSLNNEQFF.

The chain combines TRBV5-8 with TRBJ2-1; D is possibly TRBD2 (6 bases). The CDR3 loop spans 15 amino acids. Germline CDR1 is SGHTS and CDR2 is YDEGEE. Trimming pared 1 base from V and 3 bases from J, leaving 11 bases between. CDR3 bases: TGTGCCAGCAGCTTGCGGGGGATGAACTACAATGAGCAGTTCTTC. Its protein is CASSLRGMNYNEQFF.

J is TRBJ1-2 and V is TRBV4-2, with a tentative D call TRBD1 (5 bases). This CDR3 contains 14 residues. CDR1 is LGHNA, CDR2 YNFKEQ, per germline. The germline V and J ends were trimmed by 0 bases and 4 bases, with 9 bases remaining between them. The chain's CDR3 is CASSQDEGSYGYTF. CDR3 coding DNA: TGTGCCAGCAGCCAAGATGAGGGGAGCTATGGCTACACCTTC.

This chain connects TRBV4-1 to TRBJ2-1; 12 nucleotides align to TRBD2. J lost 9 bases, V lost 6 bases, and 9 bases had no gene match. The germline gives CDR1 MGHRA, CDR2 YSYEKL. The CDR3 is 15 residues long. CDR3 protein: CASSASGGAVFEQFF. The DNA for the CDR3 is TGCGCCAGCAGTGCTAGCGGGGGGGCCGTCTTTGAGCAGTTCTTC.

This chain connects TRBV18 to TRBJ2-2; D is ambiguous. Trimming stripped 1 base from V and 3 bases from J, with 9 bases between. The CDR3 is 15 residues long. From germline, CDR1 is KGHSH and CDR2 LQKENI. Here the CDR3 reads CASSPQGKDTGELFF. For the CDR3, the DNA is TGTGCCAGCTCACCACAAGGGAAAGACACCGGGGAGCTGTTTTTT.

The chain uses TRBV11-2 and TRBJ2-1, with 7 bases aligning to TRBD1. CDR3 length: 16 residues. Germline V CDR1 and CDR2: SGHAT, FQNNGV. J was trimmed by 8 bases and V by 5 bases; bases with no gene match: 15. DNA of the CDR3: TGTGCCAGCAGCGATAGCAACAGGGGCCGGTGGGATGAGCAGTTCTTC. Encoded protein: CASSDSNRGRWDEQFF.

The rearrangement joins TRBV4-3 to TRBJ1-5; D might be TRBD1 (6 bases). Per the germline V gene, CDR1 is LGHNA and CDR2 is YSLEER. The CDR3 contains 17 residues. V was cut by 0 bases and J by 2 bases, with 14 bases left in between. CDR3 sequence: CASSQDGTGRRNQPQHF. The CDR3 nucleotides read TGCGCCAGCAGCCAAGATGGTACAGGGCGGCGCAATCAGCCCCAGCATTTT.

This chain joins TRBV6-1 and TRBJ2-3, with D uncertain. Germline V gene lookup returns CDR1 MNHNS and CDR2 SASEGT. V was cut by 1 base and J by 1 base, with 9 bases left in between. This CDR3 region has 15 residues. CDR3 nucleotide sequence: TGTGCCAGCAGTGAAGTGGGCGGACGCACAGATACGCAGTATTTT. Its protein is CASSEVGGRTDTQYF.

V gene TRBV27 combines with J gene TRBJ1-5; D is uncertain. V was trimmed by 2 bases and J by 4 bases, leaving 6 bases between them. The CDR3 totals 13 residues. Looked up from germline, CDR1 is MNHEY and CDR2 is SMNVEV (reference sequence). The CDR3 DNA follows: TGTGCCAGCAGTTTAGCTGGAAATCAGCCCCAGCATTTT. This translates into CASSLAGNQPQHF.

V gene TRBV2 combines with J gene TRBJ2-2, with unresolved D. Between the trimmed V and J ends, which lost 7 bases and 5 bases, there was a span of 11 bases. Per germline, CDR1 SNHLY and CDR2 FYNNEI. This CDR3 has 13 amino acids. CDR3 nucleotides: TGTGCCAGCAACGGTCGGCCTACCGGGGAGCTGTTTTTT. It codes for CASNGRPTGELFF.

V and J are TRBV5-8 and TRBJ1-1; D perhaps matches TRBD1 (5 bases). Germline V gives CDR1 SGHTS, CDR2 YDEGEE. The CDR3 runs to 13 residues. In DNA form, the CDR3 reads TGTGCTAGGGACCGAGCAACAAACACTGAAGCTTTCTTT. Protein product: CARDRATNTEAFF. Full variable domain (remainder filled in from reference TRBV5-8 and TRBJ1-1): EAGVTQSPTHLIKTRGQQATLRCSPISGHTSVYWYQQALGLGLQFLLWYDEGEERNRGNFPPRFSGRQFPNYSSELNVNALELEDSALYLCARDRATNTEAFFGQGTRLTVV.

This chain links TRBV5-1 with TRBJ2-3; 10 bases align to TRBD2. The trim removed 4 bases at V and 2 bases at J, leaving 4 bases unmatched. Germline assignment: CDR1 SGHRS and CDR2 YFSETQ. This CDR3 comprises 15 residues. CDR3 coding DNA: TGCGCCAGCAGCCCCCTAGCGGGAGACACAGATACGCAGTATTTT. Amino acids: CASSPLAGDTDTQYF.

The J gene is TRBJ2-2, the V gene TRBV9; D possibly corresponds to TRBD2 (7 bases). The CDR3 runs to 16 residues. The germline V and J ends were trimmed by 0 bases and 2 bases, with 11 bases remaining between them. Germline loops: CDR1 SGDLS, CDR2 YYNGEE. The CDR3 region has the DNA TGTGCCAGCAGCGTAGCCAGCGGGACAAACACCGGGGAGCTGTTTTTT. Amino acid sequence: CASSVASGTNTGELFF.

The chain links TRBV20-1 to TRBJ1-6; TRBD1 is a possible D gene (5 bases). The CDR3 is 14 residues long. Germline V gene lookup returns CDR1 DFQATT and CDR2 SNEGSKA (reference sequence). V lost 3 bases and J 10 bases, leaving 16 bases between the germline ends. CDR3 residues: CSASLSGAGSPLHF. In DNA form, the CDR3 reads TGCAGTGCTAGTCTTTCTGGGGCTGGATCACCCCTCCACTTT.

The rearrangement joins TRBV30 to TRBJ2-1; D uncertain. With 5 bases removed from V and 8 bases from J, the gap between germline ends came to 16 bases. Germline values: CDR1 GTSNPN, CDR2 SVGIG (reference sequence). The CDR3 spans 13 residues. The CDR3 nucleotides are TGTGCCTGGCAAATTTCCCTTGGGCATGAGCAGTTCTTC. This encodes CAWQISLGHEQFF.

The CDR3 sequence is CASSKITGKGSPLHF. The CDR3 region has the DNA TGTGCCAGCAGCAAAATTACAGGGAAGGGTTCACCCCTCCACTTT. The genes are TRBV11-2 and TRBJ1-6; maybe TRBD1 (6 bases). The CDR3 totals 15 residues. The V gene lost 5 bases and the J gene lost 9 bases, with 17 bases spanning the gap. Germline CDR1 and CDR2: SGHAT and FQNNGV.

This chain joins TRBV6-1 and TRBJ1-2; 8 bases map to TRBD1. CDR1 and CDR2 from the germline V gene are MNHNS and SASEGT. J gave up 5 bases and V 2 bases, and 7 bases lay outside the gene matches. CDR3 size: 15 residues. In nucleotides, the CDR3 is TGTGCCAGCAGTGAACTTCCGGGACAGGCTTATGGCTACACCTTC. Translation: CASSELPGQAYGYTF.

The V gene is TRBV7-9, the J gene TRBJ2-1; weak D call: TRBD1 (6 bases). V was pared by 4 bases and J by 5 bases, with 9 bases between. Germline V CDR1 and CDR2: SEHNR, FQNEAQ (reference sequence). The CDR3 extends over 13 amino acids. Here the CDR3 reads CASSSDRDNEQFF. The CDR3 coding sequence is TGTGCCAGCAGCTCGGACAGAGACAATGAGCAGTTCTTC.

The chain links TRBV6-5 to TRBJ1-1; D ambiguous. In germline, CDR1 is MNHEY, CDR2 SVGAGI. V was clipped by 8 bases and J by 6 bases, with 13 bases between them. The CDR3 has 12 residues. The DNA of the CDR3 is TGTGCCAGCCTTAGTAAACTCTCTGAAGCTTTCTTT. The encoded protein is CASLSKLSEAFF.

The chain is built from TRBV19 and TRBJ2-2, with TRBD2 matching over 14 bases. The CDR3 runs to 14 residues. Germline loops: CDR1 LNHDA, CDR2 SQIVND (reference sequence). J was trimmed by 6 bases and V by 9 bases; bases with no gene match: 3. CDR3 nucleotide sequence: TGTGCCAGCCGACTAGCGGGGGGGCCCGGGGAGCTGTTTTTT. It translates to CASRLAGGPGELFF.

The CDR3 DNA follows: TGTGCCTGGAGTGTAGGAGACCGGCGCTCTGGGGCCAACGTCCTGACTTTC. It codes for CAWSVGDRRSGANVLTF. The chain employs TRBV30 and TRBJ2-6, with no clear D. The CDR3 has 17 residues. CDR1 is GTSNPN, CDR2 SVGIG, per germline (reference sequence). Trimming left V 0 bases short and J 0 bases short, with 12 bases between.

V usage is TRBV30 and J usage is TRBJ1-5, with a possible D match to TRBD1 (5 bases). The CDR3 contains 17 residues. V lost 0 bases to trimming and J lost 3 bases, with 18 bases between them. The germline CDR1 and CDR2 sequences are GTSNPN and SVGIG (reference sequence). The DNA of the CDR3 is TGTGCCTGGAGTGTCGCAGGGAGCCGTCGTACCAATCAGCCCCAGCATTTT. Residues: CAWSVAGSRRTNQPQHF.

The chain combines TRBV27 with TRBJ2-3, with 7 nucleotides matching TRBD2. V was clipped by 2 bases and J by 1 base; unmatched bases: 9. The length of the CDR3 is 17 residues. Germline CDR1 is MNHEY and CDR2 is SMNVEV (reference sequence). The CDR3: CASSLISAGDRTDTQYF. CDR3 DNA sequence: TGTGCCAGCAGTTTAATTTCGGCGGGGGACCGCACAGATACGCAGTATTTT.

V gene TRBV9 combines with J gene TRBJ2-7, with 8 bases lining up with TRBD1. V shed 3 bases, J shed 3 bases, and the junction held 5 bases outside the gene matches. The CDR3 covers 14 residues. From germline, CDR1 is SGDLS and CDR2 YYNGEE. The CDR3 protein is CASSEGTGGYEQYF. The CDR3, as DNA: TGTGCCAGCAGCGAAGGGACAGGCGGCTACGAGCAGTACTTC.

V usage is TRBV6-5 and J usage is TRBJ2-7, with 7 bases that match TRBD1. CDR1 MNHEY and CDR2 SVGAGI come from the germline V gene. CDR3 size: 13 residues. The junction had 4 bases not matched to a gene; V was cut back by 6 bases and J by 2 bases. CDR3 loop: CASRGTVTYEQYF. The CDR3 DNA follows: TGTGCCAGCAGGGGGACAGTGACCTACGAGCAGTACTTC.

The chain carries TRBV10-3 and TRBJ2-1, with D possibly matching TRBD1 (5 bases). The CDR3 spans 12 residues. V was shortened by 8 bases and J by 9 bases, with 14 bases between the two germline ends. Germline V gene lookup returns CDR1 ENHRY and CDR2 SYGVKD. DNA of the CDR3: TGTGCCATCTCGACGGGCACAGGTGAGCAGTTCTTC. Translation: CAISTGTGEQFF.

This chain links TRBV13 with TRBJ2-1; TRBD2 aligns across 7 bases. Unmatched junction bases numbered 8, after V lost 1 base and J lost 8 bases. This CDR3 spans 15 amino acids. Germline lookup yields CDR1 PRHDT and CDR2 FYEKMQ (reference sequence). The CDR3 coding sequence is TGTGCCAGCAGCTTAGTTAGGGAGGGACTCTATGAGCAGTTCTTC. Protein product: CASSLVREGLYEQFF.

For the CDR3, the DNA is TGTGCCACCAGCCCCGAATCAGGGCTTCAGCCCCAGCATTTT. Protein: CATSPESGLQPQHF. The rearrangement uses TRBV15 and TRBJ1-5, with a tentative D call TRBD1 (5 bases). V was cut by 5 bases and J by 6 bases, with 14 bases left in between. The CDR3 length is 14 residues. Looked up from germline, CDR1 is LNHNV and CDR2 is YYDKDF (reference sequence).

The chain links TRBV6-1 to TRBJ2-7, with 7 bases identical to TRBD2. Germline values: CDR1 MNHNS, CDR2 SASEGT. The V gene end was trimmed by 3 bases and the J gene end by 7 bases; junction bases not matched to a gene: 9. There are 14 residues in the CDR3. CDR3 nucleotides: TGTGCCAGCAGTGACGGCAGCGGGGCCGCTGAGCAGTACTTC. Translating gives CASSDGSGAAEQYF.

This chain links TRBV30 with TRBJ1-5, with D unresolved. The germline V and J ends were trimmed by 2 bases and 4 bases, with 9 bases remaining between them. The CDR3 sequence is 13 residues long. Germline CDR1 is GTSNPN and CDR2 is SVGIG (reference sequence). This CDR3 is CAWSSSGNQPQHF. CDR3 sequence (DNA): TGTGCCTGGAGTTCTTCGGGAAATCAGCCCCAGCATTTT.

The chain joins TRBV14 to TRBJ2-1; D possibly corresponds to TRBD1 (5 bases). Trimming removed 0 bases from V and 3 bases from J, with 9 bases in between. Germline V gene lookup returns CDR1 SGHDN and CDR2 FVKESK. The CDR3 totals 15 residues. The CDR3 coding sequence is TGTGCCAGCAGCCAAGACAGGACAAACTACAATGAGCAGTTCTTC. Amino acid sequence: CASSQDRTNYNEQFF.

The V and J genes are TRBV9 and TRBJ1-2; 7 nucleotides agree with TRBD1. This CDR3 contains 15 residues. The J segment lost 4 bases and the V segment lost 0 bases, leaving 6 bases of the junction unmatched. Germline CDR1 reads SGDLS; CDR2 reads YYNGEE. Here the CDR3 reads CASSVVSGGPYGYTF. The DNA for the CDR3 is TGTGCCAGCAGCGTAGTGTCAGGGGGGCCCTATGGCTACACCTTC.